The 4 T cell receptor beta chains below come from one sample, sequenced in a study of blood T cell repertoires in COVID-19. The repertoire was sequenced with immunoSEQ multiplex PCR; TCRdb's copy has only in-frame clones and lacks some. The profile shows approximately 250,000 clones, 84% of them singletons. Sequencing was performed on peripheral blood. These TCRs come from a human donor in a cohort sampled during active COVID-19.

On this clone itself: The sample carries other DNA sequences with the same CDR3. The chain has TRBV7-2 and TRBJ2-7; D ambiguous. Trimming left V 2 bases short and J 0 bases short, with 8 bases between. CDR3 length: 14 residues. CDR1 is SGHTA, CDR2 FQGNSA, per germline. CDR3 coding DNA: TGTGCCAGCAGCTTAAGCAGGAACTCCTACGAGCAGTACTTC. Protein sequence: CASSLSRNSYEQYF.

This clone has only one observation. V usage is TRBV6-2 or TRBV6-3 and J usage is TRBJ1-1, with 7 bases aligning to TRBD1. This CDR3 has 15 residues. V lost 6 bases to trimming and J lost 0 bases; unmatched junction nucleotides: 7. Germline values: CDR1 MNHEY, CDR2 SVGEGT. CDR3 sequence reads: CASSLSRGMNTEAFF. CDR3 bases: TGTGCCAGCAGCCTATCCAGGGGGATGAACACTGAAGCTTTCTTT.

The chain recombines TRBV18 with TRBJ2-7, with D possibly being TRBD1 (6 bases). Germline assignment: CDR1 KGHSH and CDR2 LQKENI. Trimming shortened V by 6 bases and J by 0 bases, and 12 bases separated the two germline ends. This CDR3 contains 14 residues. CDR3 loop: CASSRTVTSYEQYF. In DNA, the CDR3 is TGTGCCAGCTCCCGGACAGTGACCTCCTACGAGCAGTACTTC.

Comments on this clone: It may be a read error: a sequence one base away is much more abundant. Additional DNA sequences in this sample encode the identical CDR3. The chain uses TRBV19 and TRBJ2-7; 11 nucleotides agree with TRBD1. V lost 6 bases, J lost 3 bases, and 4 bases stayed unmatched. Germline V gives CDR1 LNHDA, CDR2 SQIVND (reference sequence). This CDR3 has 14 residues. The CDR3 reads CASSSGTGGYEQYF. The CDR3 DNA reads TGTGCCAGTAGCTCCGGGACAGGGGGCTACGAGCAGTACTTC.